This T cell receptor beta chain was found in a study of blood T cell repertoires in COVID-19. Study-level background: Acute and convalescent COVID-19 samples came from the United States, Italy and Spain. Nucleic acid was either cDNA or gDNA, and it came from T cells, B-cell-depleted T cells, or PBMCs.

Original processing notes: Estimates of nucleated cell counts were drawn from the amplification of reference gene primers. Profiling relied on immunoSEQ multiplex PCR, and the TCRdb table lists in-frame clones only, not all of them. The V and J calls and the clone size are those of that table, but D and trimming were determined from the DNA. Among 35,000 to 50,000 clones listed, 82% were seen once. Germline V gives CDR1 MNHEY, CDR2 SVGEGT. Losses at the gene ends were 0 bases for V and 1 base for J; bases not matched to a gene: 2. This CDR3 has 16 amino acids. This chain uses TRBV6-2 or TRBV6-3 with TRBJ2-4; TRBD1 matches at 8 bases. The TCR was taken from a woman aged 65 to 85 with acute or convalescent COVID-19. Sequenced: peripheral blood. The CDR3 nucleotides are TGTGCCAGCAGTTACTCGAGGGACAGGGCCAAAAACATTCAGTACTTC. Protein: CASSYSRDRAKNIQYF.